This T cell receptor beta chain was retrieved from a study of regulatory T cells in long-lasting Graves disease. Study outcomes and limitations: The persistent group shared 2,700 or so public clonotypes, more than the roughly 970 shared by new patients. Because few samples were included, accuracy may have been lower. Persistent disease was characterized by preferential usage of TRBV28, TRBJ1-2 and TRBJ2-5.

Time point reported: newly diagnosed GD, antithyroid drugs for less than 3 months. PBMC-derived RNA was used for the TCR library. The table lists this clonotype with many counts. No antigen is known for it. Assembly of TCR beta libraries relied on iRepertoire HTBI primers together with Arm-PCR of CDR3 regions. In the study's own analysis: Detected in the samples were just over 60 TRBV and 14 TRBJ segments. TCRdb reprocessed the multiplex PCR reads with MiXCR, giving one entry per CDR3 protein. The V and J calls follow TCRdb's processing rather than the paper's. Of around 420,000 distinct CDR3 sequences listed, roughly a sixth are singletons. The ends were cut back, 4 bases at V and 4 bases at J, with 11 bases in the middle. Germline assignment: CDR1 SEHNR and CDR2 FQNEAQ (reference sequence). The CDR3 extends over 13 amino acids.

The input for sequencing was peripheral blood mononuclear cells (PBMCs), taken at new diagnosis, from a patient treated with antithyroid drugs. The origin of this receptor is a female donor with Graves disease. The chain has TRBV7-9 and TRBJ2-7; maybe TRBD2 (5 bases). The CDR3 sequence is CASSSSRGYEQYF. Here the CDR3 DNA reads TGTGCCAGCAGCTCCAGTCGGGGTTACGAGCAGTACTTC.